A selection of T cell receptor beta chains follows, all from one sample in a study of cytomegalovirus exposure and HLA in healthy donors. Assay used: immunoSEQ multiplex PCR; TCRdb lists only in-frame clones, some missing. The sample shows approximately 150,000 clones, around 65% of them seen only once. The material sequenced was PBMCs. The receptors were sampled from a male donor in good health and CMV-seronegative. Each CDR3 is given without its conserved first and last residue.

J gene: TRBJ1-3; V gene: TRBV4-3; CDR3 protein: ASSPQGNTIY
J gene: TRBJ1-4; V gene: TRBV11-2; CDR3 protein: ASSSRGGINEKLF
J gene: TRBJ1-1; V gene: TRBV27; CDR3 protein: ASSLRRGHTEAF
J gene: TRBJ1-1; V gene: TRBV2; CDR3 protein: ASSEHRNTEAF
J gene: TRBJ1-5; V gene: TRBV30; CDR3 protein: AWSDGVNSNQPQH
J gene: TRBJ2-3; V gene: TRBV25-1; CDR3 protein: ASSESRTGSTDTQY
J gene: TRBJ1-1; V gene: TRBV4-1; CDR3 protein: ASSSRQVGEAF
J gene: TRBJ1-6; V gene: TRBV4-3; CDR3 protein: AGSQELLVGAYNSPLH
J gene: TRBJ1-1; V gene: TRBV18; CDR3 protein: ASSGLQDTEAF
J gene: TRBJ2-7; V gene: TRBV2; CDR3 protein: ATQDRITSYEQY
J gene: TRBJ1-1; V gene: TRBV7-3; CDR3 protein: ASSLTGGTEAF
J gene: TRBJ2-3; V gene: TRBV7-8; CDR3 protein: ASSFRSGGADTQY
J gene: TRBJ1-2; V gene: TRBV7-9; CDR3 protein: ASSLGVGVASRGYT
J gene: TRBJ2-5; V gene: TRBV4-3; CDR3 protein: ASSHRSGQPQETQY
J gene: TRBJ1-2; V gene: TRBV25-1; CDR3 protein: ASSDPGQGEHGYT
J gene: TRBJ1-3; V gene: TRBV5-1; CDR3 protein: ASSLDSPNTIY
J gene: TRBJ1-1; V gene: TRBV7-3; CDR3 protein: ASSGGANTEAF
J gene: TRBJ2-1; V gene: TRBV30; CDR3 protein: AWSRGGAYYNEQF
J gene: TRBJ2-7; V gene: TRBV2; CDR3 protein: ASVYDVFNEQY
J gene: TRBJ1-5; V gene: TRBV29-1; CDR3 protein: SVEAGRPGQPQH
J gene: TRBJ1-2; V gene: TRBV5-4; CDR3 protein: ASSSGGGQGYGYT
J gene: TRBJ1-2; V gene: TRBV25-1; CDR3 protein: ASSEYGGVGYGYT
J gene: TRBJ1-2; V gene: TRBV7-9; CDR3 protein: SSSSLTGTDGYT
J gene: TRBJ2-2; V gene: TRBV6-6; CDR3 protein: ASRSNSGWTGELF
J gene: TRBJ1-1; V gene: TRBV7-8; CDR3 protein: ASSLVSPGLGTEAF
J gene: TRBJ2-1; V gene: TRBV18; CDR3 protein: ASSPRQDEQF
J gene: TRBJ2-3; V gene: TRBV28; CDR3 protein: ASSFNGLAGVTQY
J gene: TRBJ2-7; V gene: TRBV5-4; CDR3 protein: ASSLWPTNYEQY
J gene: TRBJ2-3; V gene: TRBV4-1; CDR3 protein: ASRLSGTATDTQY
J gene: TRBJ2-3; V gene: TRBV10-1; CDR3 protein: ASSEGRRGTHTQY
J gene: TRBJ1-2; V gene: TRBV19; CDR3 protein: ASRPGISNYGYT
J gene: TRBJ1-1; V gene: TRBV29-1; CDR3 protein: SVRWQGSSF
J gene: TRBJ2-5; V gene: TRBV28; CDR3 protein: ASNRALGEQY
J gene: TRBJ1-3; V gene: TRBV9; CDR3 protein: ASSVGDRGNSGNTIY
J gene: TRBJ1-1; V gene: TRBV5-5; CDR3 protein: ASSLRGDTEAF
J gene: TRBJ1-1; V gene: TRBV19; CDR3 protein: ASRDRGPWGTEAF
J gene: TRBJ1-6; V gene: TRBV15; CDR3 protein: ATRTDSYNSPLH
J gene: TRBJ1-1; V gene: TRBV4-2; CDR3 protein: ASSQPRTEEAF
J gene: TRBJ1-2; V gene: TRBV28; CDR3 protein: ASSLSGLDINYGYT
J gene: TRBJ2-3; V gene: TRBV7-2; CDR3 protein: ASSFSGGAGADTQY
J gene: TRBJ1-1; V gene: TRBV19; CDR3 protein: ASSILTQGAPTEAF